Reported below is one TCR beta chain. The data are from a study of OX40 agonist ivuxolimab in advanced cancers. Data came from immunoSEQ multiplex PCR; TCRdb stores just in-frame clones and leaves some out. The sample contains fewer than 90,000 clones, under 95% of which appear only once. CDR3 length: 12 residues. Germline V gene lookup returns CDR1 SEHNR and CDR2 FQNEAQ (reference sequence). Trimming pared 6 bases from V and 2 bases from J, leaving 7 bases between. This sample comprised CD4+ or CD8+ T cells sorted from blood, obtained in a trial of the OX40 agonist ivuxolimab. The TCR was taken from an adult with an advanced solid tumor such as melanoma, head and neck, liver or kidney cancer. The chain employs TRBV7-9 and TRBJ2-5; D not resolved. The CDR3 coding sequence is TGTGCCAGCAGTCAGATTCAAGAGACCCAGTACTTC. This encodes CASSQIQETQYF.